This T cell receptor (beta chain) is from a study of identical twins listed by TCRdb under 2016. At the level of the whole study: To test whether fetal clonotypes persist, this study deep-sequenced TCR alpha and beta repertoires from monozygotic twins, from unrelated adults of various ages, and from cord blood. To rule out contamination, the twin experiments were replicated at different times with different library preparation protocols.

This clonotype turned up a few times. The antigen this receptor binds is unknown. The sample holds no much larger clone one base away, and base qualities are not on file. Receptors were amplified or captured by 5' RACE. Sequencing instrument: Illumina HiSeq 2000. A universal primer binding site was introduced by template switching, and a unique molecular identifier was present in the final cDNA, enabling accurate counting of TCR cDNA molecules. Specific primers in the conserved constant-segment region were used to synthesize first-strand cDNA for the TCR alpha and beta chains. To control for contamination, every cDNA library was double barcoded, receiving both a SMART-Mk sample barcode and Illumina barcodes. Two successive PCR steps introduced TruSeq adapter sequences along with Illumina sample barcodes. The Illumina HiSeq platform was used with custom primers to sequence TCR alpha and beta cDNA libraries. The authors processed their data as follows. Unique molecular identifiers were extracted from raw reads with MiGEC, and CDR3 positions were determined with MiXCR. Recombination models were inferred per individual with the repgenHMM and IGoR tools using an EM algorithm. The tcR package in R was used for shared clonotype analysis, with sharing normalized by the product of cloneset sizes. To study raw recombination free of thymic and clonal selection effects, out-of-frame nonproductive sequences were analyzed. TCRdb redid the processing of the public reads, applying fastp at Q25 and MiXCR, and retained in-frame beta chains. Every entry covers one CDR3 protein and lists the most common genes and DNA from its rows. The V and J calls shown here were made by TCRdb, not taken from the authors' results. Recorded for this sample are around 1.7 million distinct CDR3 sequences; around 33% of them occurred a single time. Under 0.35% of the sample is in the top ten clones.

Here is what the overall study found, with its caveats: Conclusions relied on cross-sectional statistical analysis, since the same donors could not be followed over many years. A weaker excess of twin sharing was found in beta out-of-frame sequences because the signal-to-noise ratio was lowered by fewer shared sequences. In monozygotic twins, out-of-frame TCR alpha sharing was systematically underestimated by recombination models, although the models agreed with sharing between unrelated individuals. Zero-insertion analyses could be partly confounded by invariant T cells such as MAIT and iNKT, although diverse VJ usage argued against such confounding for most clonotypes. Compared with coincidental sharing between unrelated individuals, out-of-frame TCR alpha sequences shared between twins showed an excess of sequences with low generation probability. Abundant cord blood beta clonotypes carried fewer insertions; young adult naive repertoires showed a weaker similar trend, while memory repertoires showed none.

V is shortened by 3 bases, J by 4 bases, and the region joining them spans 12 bases. The cysteine opens and the phenylalanine closes a CDR3 of 14 amino acids. Only the CDR3 DNA stays, 42 bases, in frame from base 1. Sequences KGHSH (CDR1) and LQKENI (CDR2) are obtained from the germline V gene. All donors were healthy Caucasians. The rearrangement joined TRBV18 to TRBJ2-5; TRBD1 is perhaps the D gene, given 6 matching bases. The receptor was derived from a newborn girl in good health. The sequencing sample was made of cord blood. Here is the DNA: TGTGCCAGCTCACCTAACAGGGTAGGAGAGACCCAGTACTTC. It specifies CASSPNRVGETQYF.